Here is one T cell receptor (beta chain) with its context. V shed 6 bases and J 5 bases; nucleotides not matched to a gene: 10. The CDR3 is made up of 15 amino acids. CDR1 is SEHNR, CDR2 FQNEAQ, per germline (reference sequence). These data belong to a study of blood T cell repertoires in COVID-19. Study details: The United States, Italy and Spain supplied acute and convalescent COVID-19 samples. The analysed material was cDNA or gDNA that came from T cells, B-cell-depleted T cells, or PBMCs.

In the original processing: From reference gene primer amplification, estimates of nucleated cell counts were derived. This table comes from immunoSEQ multiplex PCR, and its TCRdb copy is limited to in-frame clones, with some not included. The DNA was the basis for D and trimming; V, J and clone size are from that table. In the table there are just under 90,000 clones, 90% of which are singletons. V gene TRBV7-9 combines with J gene TRBJ2-5, with 9 bases lining up with TRBD1. Sequencing was carried out using peripheral blood. The clonotype was recovered from a man aged 60 to 69 with acute or convalescent COVID-19. CDR3 nucleotides: TGTGCCAGCAGGATCGCCGGGACAGGGTTGGAGACCCAGTACTTC. Translated, it gives CASRIAGTGLETQYF.